This entry describes one TCR beta chain. Its specificity is not known. The sample originates from a study of blood T cells in healthy people across ages. Whole-study context: About one barcoded beta molecule per two T cells was captured by template switching. Study-wide results and limits: There was no known CMV status for donors, so expanded clonotype changes were possibly confounded.

The use of a sample-barcoded 5' primer and a J-beta primer mix characterized a second PCR of roughly 7 to 11 cycles. TCRdb redid the calling of the 5' RACE reads with MiXCR, one entry per CDR3 protein. The sample includes about 640,000 distinct CDR3 sequences, roughly 53% seen only once; the top ten take over 30%. The individuals who served as donors were healthy Caucasians living in Russia, aged about 6 to 100. The receptor was isolated from a man in his sixties in good health. Sequences were obtained from blood.

The CDR3 bases are TGCAGTGCCTCAGGGAGTAGAGATACGCAGTATTTT. Protein sequence: CSASGSRDTQYF. This chain joins TRBV20-1 and TRBJ2-3, with D tentatively TRBD1 or TRBD2 (5 bases each). Trimming took 6 bases from V and 5 from J, leaving 12 bases between them. Germline CDR1 reads DFQATT; CDR2 reads SNEGSKA (reference sequence). CDR3 length equals 12 residues.